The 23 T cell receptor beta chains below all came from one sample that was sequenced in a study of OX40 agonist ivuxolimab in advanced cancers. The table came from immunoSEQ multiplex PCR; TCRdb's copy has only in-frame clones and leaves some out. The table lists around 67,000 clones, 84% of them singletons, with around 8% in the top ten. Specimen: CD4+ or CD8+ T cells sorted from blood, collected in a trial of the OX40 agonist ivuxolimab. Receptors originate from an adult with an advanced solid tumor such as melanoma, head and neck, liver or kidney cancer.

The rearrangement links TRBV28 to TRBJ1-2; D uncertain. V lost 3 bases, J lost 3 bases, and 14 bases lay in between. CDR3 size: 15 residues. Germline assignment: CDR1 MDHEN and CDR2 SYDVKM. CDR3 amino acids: CASSFGRQEDYGYTF. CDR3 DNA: TGTGCCAGCAGTTTTGGCAGGCAAGAGGACTATGGCTACACCTTC.

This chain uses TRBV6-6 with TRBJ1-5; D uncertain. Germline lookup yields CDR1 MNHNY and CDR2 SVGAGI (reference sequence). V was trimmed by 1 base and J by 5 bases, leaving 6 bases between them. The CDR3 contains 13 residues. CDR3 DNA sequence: TGTGCCAGCAGTTACTTTCAGGATCAGCCCCAGCATTTT. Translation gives CASSYFQDQPQHF.

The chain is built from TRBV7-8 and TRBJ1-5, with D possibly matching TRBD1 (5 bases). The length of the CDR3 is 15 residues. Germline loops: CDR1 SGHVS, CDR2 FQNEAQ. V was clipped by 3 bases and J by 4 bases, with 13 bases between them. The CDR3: CASSLTAGPNQPQHF. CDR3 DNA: TGTGCCAGCAGCTTGACCGCGGGGCCGAATCAGCCCCAGCATTTT.

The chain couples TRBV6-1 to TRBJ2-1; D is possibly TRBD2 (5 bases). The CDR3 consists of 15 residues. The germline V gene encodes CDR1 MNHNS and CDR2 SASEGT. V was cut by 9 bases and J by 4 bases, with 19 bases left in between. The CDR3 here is CASGVRDPRYNEQFF. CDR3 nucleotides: TGTGCCAGTGGAGTCCGGGATCCGCGGTACAATGAGCAGTTCTTC.

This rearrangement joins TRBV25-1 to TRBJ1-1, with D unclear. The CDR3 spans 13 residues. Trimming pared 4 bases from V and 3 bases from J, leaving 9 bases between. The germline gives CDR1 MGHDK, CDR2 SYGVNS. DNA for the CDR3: TGTGCCAGCAGTGGTGTGGCGGACACTGAAGCTTTCTTT. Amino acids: CASSGVADTEAFF.

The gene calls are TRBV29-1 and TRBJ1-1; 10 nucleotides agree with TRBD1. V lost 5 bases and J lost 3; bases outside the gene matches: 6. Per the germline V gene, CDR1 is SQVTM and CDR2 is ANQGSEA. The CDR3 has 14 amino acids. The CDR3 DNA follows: TGCAGCGTTTTCGACAGGGGGCCTTACACTGAAGCTTTCTTT. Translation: CSVFDRGPYTEAFF.

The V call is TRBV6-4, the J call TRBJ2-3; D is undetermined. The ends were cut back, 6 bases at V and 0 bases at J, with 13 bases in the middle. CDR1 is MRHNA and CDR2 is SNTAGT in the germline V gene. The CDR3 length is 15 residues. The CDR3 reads CASRRRATSTDTQYF. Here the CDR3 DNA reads TGTGCCAGCAGAAGGAGAGCAACTAGCACAGATACGCAGTATTTT.

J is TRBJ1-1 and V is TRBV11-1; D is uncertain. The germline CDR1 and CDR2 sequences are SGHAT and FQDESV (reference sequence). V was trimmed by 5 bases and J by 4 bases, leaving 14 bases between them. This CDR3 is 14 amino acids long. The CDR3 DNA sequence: TGTGCCAGCAGCCCCCGGGAGGGCGGCACTGAAGCTTTCTTT. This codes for CASSPREGGTEAFF.

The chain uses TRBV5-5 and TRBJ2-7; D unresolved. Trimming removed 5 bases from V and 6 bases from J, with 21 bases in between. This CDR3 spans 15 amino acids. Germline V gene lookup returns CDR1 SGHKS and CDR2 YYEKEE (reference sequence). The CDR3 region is CASSNYRAKASEQYF. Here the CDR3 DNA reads TGTGCCAGCAGTAACTACCGGGCTAAAGCAAGCGAGCAGTACTTC. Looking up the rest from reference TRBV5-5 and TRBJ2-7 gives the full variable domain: DAGVTQSPTHLIKTRGQQVTLRCSPISGHKSVSWYQQVLGQGPQFIFQYYEKEERGRGNFPDRFSARQFPNYSSELNVNALLLGDSALYLCASSNYRAKASEQYFGPGTRLTVT.

The CDR3 sequence is CASSAAGTSPYEQYF. The DNA of the CDR3 is TGTGCCAGCAGCGCGGCCGGGACAAGCCCCTACGAGCAGTACTTC. The chain uses TRBV5-4 and TRBJ2-5, with D perhaps matching TRBD1 (6 bases). The end of the DNA aligns better with TRBJ2-7, so the J call may be wrong. CDR1 and CDR2 from the germline V gene are SGHNT and YYREEE (reference sequence). CDR3 length equals 15 residues.

CDR3 nucleotide sequence: TGTGCCAGCAAGACAGGAGCGAATAATGAAAAACTGTTTTTT. Its translation is CASKTGANNEKLFF. The genes are TRBV2 and TRBJ1-4; perhaps TRBD1 as D (6 bases). The CDR3 totals 14 residues. Trimming removed 7 bases at V and 4 bases at J, with 13 bases between. CDR1 SNHLY and CDR2 FYNNEI come from the germline V gene.

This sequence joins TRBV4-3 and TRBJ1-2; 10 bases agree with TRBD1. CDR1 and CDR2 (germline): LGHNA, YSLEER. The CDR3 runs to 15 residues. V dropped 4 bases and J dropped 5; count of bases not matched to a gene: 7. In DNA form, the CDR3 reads TGCGCCAGCAGCCCCTTGACAGGGGGCGGGTATGGCTACACCTTC. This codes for CASSPLTGGGYGYTF.

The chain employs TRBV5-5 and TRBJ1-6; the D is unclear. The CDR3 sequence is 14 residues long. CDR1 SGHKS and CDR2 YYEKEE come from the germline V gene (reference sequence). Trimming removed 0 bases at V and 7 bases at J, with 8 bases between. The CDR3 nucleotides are TGTGCCAGCAGCTTGGTCGGCGGGAATTCACCCCTCCACTTT. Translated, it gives CASSLVGGNSPLHF.

CDR3 coding DNA: TGTGCCAGCAGCTTAGAGGCGGGGCTGAACTATGGCTACACCTTC. Protein product: CASSLEAGLNYGYTF. V is TRBV11-2 and J is TRBJ1-2; possible D gene TRBD1, 5 bases. Germline V gene sequence: CDR1 SGHAT, CDR2 FQNNGV. This CDR3 region has 15 residues. The ends were cut back, 0 bases at V and 2 bases at J, with 10 bases in the middle.

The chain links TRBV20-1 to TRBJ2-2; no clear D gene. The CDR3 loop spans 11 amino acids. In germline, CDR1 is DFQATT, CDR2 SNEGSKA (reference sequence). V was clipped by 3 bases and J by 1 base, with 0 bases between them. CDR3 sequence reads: CSARNTGELFF. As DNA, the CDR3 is TGCAGTGCTAGGAACACCGGGGAGCTGTTTTTT.

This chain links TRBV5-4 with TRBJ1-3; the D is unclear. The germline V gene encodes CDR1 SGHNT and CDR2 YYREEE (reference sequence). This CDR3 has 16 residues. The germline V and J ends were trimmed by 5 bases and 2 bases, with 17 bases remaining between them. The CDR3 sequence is CASSETATTAGNTIYF. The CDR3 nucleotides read TGTGCCAGCAGTGAGACCGCCACCACGGCTGGAAACACCATATATTTT.

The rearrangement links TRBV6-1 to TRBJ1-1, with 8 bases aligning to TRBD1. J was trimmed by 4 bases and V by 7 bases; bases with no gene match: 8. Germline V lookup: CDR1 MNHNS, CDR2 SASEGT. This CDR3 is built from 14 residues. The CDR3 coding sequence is TGTGCCAGCACCCGACAGGGGAGATTCACTGAAGCTTTCTTT. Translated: CASTRQGRFTEAFF.

This CDR3 reads CSAEENYGYTF. The CDR3 region has the DNA TGCAGTGCTGAGGAAAACTATGGCTACACCTTC. The rearrangement links TRBV20-1 to TRBJ1-2; D gene ambiguous. V lost 5 bases to trimming and J lost 2 bases, with 6 bases between them. The germline V gene encodes CDR1 DFQATT and CDR2 SNEGSKA (reference sequence). This CDR3 has 11 residues.

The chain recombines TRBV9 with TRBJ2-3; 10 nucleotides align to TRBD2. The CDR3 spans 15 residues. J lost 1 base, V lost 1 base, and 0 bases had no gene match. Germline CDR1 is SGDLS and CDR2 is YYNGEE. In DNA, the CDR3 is TGTGCCAGCAGCGTAAGCGGGGGGGGCACAGATACGCAGTATTTT. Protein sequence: CASSVSGGGTDTQYF.

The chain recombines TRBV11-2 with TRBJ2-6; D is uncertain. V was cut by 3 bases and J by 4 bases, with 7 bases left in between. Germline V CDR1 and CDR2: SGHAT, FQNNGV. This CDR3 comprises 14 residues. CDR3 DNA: TGTGCCAGCAGCTTCCAGTGGGGGGCCAACGTCCTGACTTTC. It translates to CASSFQWGANVLTF. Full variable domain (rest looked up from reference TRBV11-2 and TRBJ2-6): EAGVAQSPRYKIIEKRQSVAFWCNPISGHATLYWYQQILGQGPKLLIQFQNNGVVDDSQLPKDRFSAERLKGVDSTLKIQPAKLEDSAVYLCASSFQWGANVLTFGAGSRLTVL.

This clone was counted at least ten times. CDR3 DNA: TGTGCCAGCAACCCCTCGTTCCAGGGGAATCAGCCCCAGCATTTT. This codes for CASNPSFQGNQPQHF. V is TRBV27 and J is TRBJ1-5; tentative D call: TRBD1 (6 bases). Germline V CDR1 and CDR2: MNHEY, SMNVEV (reference sequence). CDR3 length: 15 amino acids. Trimming pared 7 bases from V and 4 bases from J, leaving 17 bases between.

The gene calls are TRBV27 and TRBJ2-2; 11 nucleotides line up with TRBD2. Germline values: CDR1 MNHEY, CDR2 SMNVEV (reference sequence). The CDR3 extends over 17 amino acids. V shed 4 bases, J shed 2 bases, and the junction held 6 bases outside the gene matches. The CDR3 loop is CASSSHGTSGNTGELFF. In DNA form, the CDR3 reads TGTGCCAGCAGTTCGCACGGGACTAGCGGTAACACCGGGGAGCTGTTTTTT.

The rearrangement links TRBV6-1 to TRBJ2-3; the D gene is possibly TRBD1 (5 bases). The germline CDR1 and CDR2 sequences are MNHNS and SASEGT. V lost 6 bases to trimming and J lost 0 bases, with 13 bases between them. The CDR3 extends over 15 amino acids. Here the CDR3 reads CASRAGYTSTDTQYF. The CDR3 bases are TGTGCCAGCAGGGCAGGGTACACTAGCACAGATACGCAGTATTTT.